This T cell receptor (beta chain) was profiled in a study of type 1 regulatory T cells. Study details: An in vitro protocol generated T-allo10, a Tr1-enriched, alloantigen-specific CD4 T cell product. General study points: Compared with non-type 1 regulatory T cells, type 1 regulatory T cells showed a more restricted TCR repertoire.

In TCRdb, the reads were re-called with MiXCR into one record per CDR3 protein. Here the sample spans about 62,000 distinct CDR3 sequences, 55% to 65% being singletons. This clonotype was counted many times. What it binds is unknown. This CDR3 comprises 13 residues. V dropped 2 bases and J dropped 6 bases, with 8 bases sitting between them. Per the germline V gene, CDR1 is GTSNPN and CDR2 is SVGIG (reference sequence). This chain links TRBV30 with TRBJ1-6; D gene uncertain. The sequenced sample was cultured non-Tr1 T cells, either the whole culture or a sorted T cell fraction (not recorded which). This clonotype was obtained from a human donor in good health. CDR3: CAWSQQTNSPLHF. The CDR3 coding sequence is TGTGCCTGGAGTCAGCAGACTAATTCACCCCTCCACTTT.